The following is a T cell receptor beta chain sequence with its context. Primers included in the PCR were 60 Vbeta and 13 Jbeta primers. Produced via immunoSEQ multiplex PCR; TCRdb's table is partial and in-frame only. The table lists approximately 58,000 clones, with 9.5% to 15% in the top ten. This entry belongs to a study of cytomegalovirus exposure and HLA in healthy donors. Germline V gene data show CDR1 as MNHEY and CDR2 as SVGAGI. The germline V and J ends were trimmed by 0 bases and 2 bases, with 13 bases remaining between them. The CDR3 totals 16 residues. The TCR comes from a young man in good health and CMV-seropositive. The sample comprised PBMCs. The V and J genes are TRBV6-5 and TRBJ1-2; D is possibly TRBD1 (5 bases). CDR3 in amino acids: CASSYSFQGGNYGYTF. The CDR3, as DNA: TGTGCCAGCAGTTACTCCTTCCAGGGTGGAAACTATGGCTACACCTTC.